Below, 8 T cell receptor beta chains from the same sample are listed, as sequenced in a study of cytomegalovirus exposure and HLA in healthy donors. It was with 60 Vbeta and 13 Jbeta primers that the PCR ran. Libraries were prepared by immunoSEQ multiplex PCR; TCRdb keeps only in-frame clonotypes and omits some of them. The top ten hold over 2% of the sample, which has approximately 140,000 clones, about two thirds seen once. Source material: PBMCs. These receptors all stem from a woman aged 60-70 years in good health and CMV-seropositive.

The gene calls are TRBV29-1 and TRBJ1-1, with no clear D. V was clipped by 8 bases and J by 3 bases, with 10 bases between them. The CDR3 consists of 11 residues. Per the germline V gene, CDR1 is SQVTM and CDR2 is ANQGSEA. CDR3 residues: CSLRQDTEAFF. The CDR3 DNA follows: TGCAGCCTCCGGCAGGACACTGAAGCTTTCTTT.

The gene calls are TRBV6-5 and TRBJ2-3; D possibly corresponds to TRBD2 (5 bases). V lost 0 bases to trimming and J lost 2 bases, with 9 bases between them. The CDR3 is made up of 15 amino acids. CDR1 and CDR2 from the germline V gene are MNHEY and SVGAGI. CDR3 DNA sequence: TGTGCCAGCAGTTACTCCGGGAAACTCACAGATACGCAGTATTTT. Protein: CASSYSGKLTDTQYF.

This clone was seen a single time. This sequence joins TRBV27 and TRBJ2-1; the match to TRBD2 covers 14 bases. CDR3 size: 17 residues. The V gene end was trimmed by 2 bases and the J gene end by 9 bases; junction bases not matched to a gene: 9. Germline V gene sequence: CDR1 MNHEY, CDR2 SMNVEV (reference sequence). DNA of the CDR3: TGTGCCAGCAGTTTACCCCCATTGACTAGCGGGGGGGGTGAGCAGTTCTTC. It encodes CASSLPPLTSGGGEQFF.

The chain carries TRBV18 and TRBJ2-1; TRBD1 matches at 9 bases. This CDR3 has 16 residues. Germline loops: CDR1 KGHSH, CDR2 LQKENI. The J segment lost 9 bases and the V segment lost 0 bases, leaving 9 bases of the junction unmatched. The CDR3 protein is CASSPPGQGYNSEQFF. As DNA, the CDR3 is TGTGCCAGCTCACCACCGGGACAGGGATACAACAGTGAGCAGTTCTTC.

The rearrangement uses TRBV14 and TRBJ2-7; TRBD2 might be the D (6 bases). Germline values: CDR1 SGHDN, CDR2 FVKESK. The CDR3 totals 15 residues. V gave up 0 bases and J gave up 3 bases, with 12 bases separating them. This CDR3 is CASSQELGLGYEQYF. The DNA for the CDR3 is TGTGCCAGCAGCCAAGAGTTGGGACTCGGCTACGAGCAGTACTTC.

On this clone itself: The sample carries other DNA sequences with the same CDR3. The chain uses TRBV28 and TRBJ2-7; 10 nucleotides agree with TRBD1. V lost 8 bases to trimming and J lost 4 bases; unmatched junction nucleotides: 5. The CDR3 contains 13 residues. Germline V gene data show CDR1 as MDHEN and CDR2 as SYDVKM. The CDR3 nucleotides read TGTGCCAGCGGAGGACAGGGGGTTTACGAGCAGTACTTC. This sequence encodes CASGGQGVYEQYF. Together with reference TRBV28 and TRBJ2-7, the CDR3 gives the full variable domain: DVKVTQSSRYLVKRTGEKVFLECVQDMDHENMFWYRQDPGLGLRLIYFSYDVKMKEKGDIPEGYSVSREKKERFSLILESASTNQTSMYLCASGGQGVYEQYFGPGTRLTVT.

The rearrangement links TRBV19 to TRBJ1-2; no definite D call. This CDR3 spans 14 amino acids. The V end lost 1 base, the J end lost 4 bases, and 10 bases lay between the germline ends. Germline V lookup: CDR1 LNHDA, CDR2 SQIVND (reference sequence). CDR3 DNA sequence: TGTGCCAGTAGTATAGGACAACGTTCCTATGGCTACACCTTC. This translates into CASSIGQRSYGYTF.

V and J are TRBV7-2 and TRBJ2-1; TRBD1 matches 7 bases. The CDR3 consists of 15 residues. The V gene's germline CDR1 is SGHTA and CDR2 FQGNSA. V lost 3 bases to trimming and J lost 4 bases; unmatched junction nucleotides: 6. Written as DNA, the CDR3 is TGTGCCAGCAGCTTGTCTCGGGACAGATACAATGAGCAGTTCTTC. Its translation is CASSLSRDRYNEQFF.